Listed here are 5 T cell receptor beta chains from one sample, sequenced in a study of blood T cell repertoires in COVID-19. Generated by immunoSEQ multiplex PCR, the TCRdb table keeps only in-frame clones and is missing some. Of about 220,000 clones listed, under 90% are singletons. Input material: PBMCs or T cells enriched from blood (not recorded which). The receptor source for this set is a woman aged 60-70 years who had recovered from COVID-19.

The V gene is TRBV18, the J gene TRBJ1-2; weak D call: TRBD1 (5 bases). Trimming pared 3 bases from V and 6 bases from J, leaving 14 bases between. Germline V gene lookup returns CDR1 KGHSH and CDR2 LQKENI. CDR3 length: 14 amino acids. The CDR3: CASSPSSKGNGYTF. The CDR3 DNA is TGTGCCAGCTCACCTTCTTCCAAGGGGAATGGCTACACCTTC.

This rearrangement joins TRBV10-3 to TRBJ1-2; 7 bases align to TRBD1. CDR1 and CDR2 (germline): ENHRY, SYGVKD. V lost 11 bases and J lost 0; bases outside the gene matches: 6. The CDR3 is 13 amino acids. The CDR3 DNA is TGTGCCGGGACAGAAATTCCTAACTATGGCTACACCTTC. It translates to CAGTEIPNYGYTF.

The chain couples TRBV28 to TRBJ1-2; D might be TRBD1 (5 bases). V was trimmed by 5 bases and J by 8 bases, leaving 12 bases between them. In germline, CDR1 is MDHEN, CDR2 SYDVKM. This CDR3 is 12 amino acids long. This chain's CDR3 is CASSGGLEGYTF. The DNA for the CDR3 is TGTGCCAGCAGTGGGGGGTTAGAGGGCTACACCTTC.

The rearrangement links TRBV7-2 to TRBJ2-2, with a weak D call TRBD2 (6 bases). The CDR3 runs to 17 residues. CDR1 SGHTA and CDR2 FQGNSA come from the germline V gene. Trimming cost V 1 base and J 1 base, with 13 bases left between them. In DNA form, the CDR3 reads TGTGCCAGCAGCTTAGTCCGGGGAGCGGGGAACACCGGGGAGCTGTTTTTT. Amino acid sequence: CASSLVRGAGNTGELFF.

This chain joins TRBV4-1 and TRBJ2-1, with TRBD1 matching over 8 bases. CDR1 is MGHRA, CDR2 YSYEKL, per germline. The CDR3 is 14 residues long. V shed 2 bases, J shed 9 bases, and the junction held 6 bases outside the gene matches. DNA for the CDR3: TGCGCCAGCAGCCAATACGATGGGACAGGTGAGCAGTTCTTC. Translated: CASSQYDGTGEQFF.